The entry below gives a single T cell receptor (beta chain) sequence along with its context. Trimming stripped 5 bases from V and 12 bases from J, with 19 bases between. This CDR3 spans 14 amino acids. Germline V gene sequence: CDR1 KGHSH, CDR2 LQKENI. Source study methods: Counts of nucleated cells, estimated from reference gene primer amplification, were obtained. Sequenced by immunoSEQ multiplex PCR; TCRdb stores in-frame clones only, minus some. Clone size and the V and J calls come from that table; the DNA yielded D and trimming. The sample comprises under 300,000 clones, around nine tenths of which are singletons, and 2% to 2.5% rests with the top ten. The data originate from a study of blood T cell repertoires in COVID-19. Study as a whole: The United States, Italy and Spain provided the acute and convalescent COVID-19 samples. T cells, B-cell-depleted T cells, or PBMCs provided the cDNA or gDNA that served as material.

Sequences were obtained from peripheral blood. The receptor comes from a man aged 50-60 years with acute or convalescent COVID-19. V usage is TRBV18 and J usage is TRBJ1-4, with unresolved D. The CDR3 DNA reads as TGTGCCAGCTCAAGGTCGGGGTTGCCTGGGGAACTGTTTTTT. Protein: CASSRSGLPGELFF.